This entry features one TCR beta chain sequence. What it binds is not known. This record comes from a study of T cell repertoires in cytomegalovirus infection. Study-wide background: Alongside well-studied HLA-B-restricted CMV epitopes, recently identified HLA-C-restricted CMV epitopes were also used. CMV infection plus the matching HLA type was flagged by public TCR beta signatures.

The germline gives CDR1 LGHDT, CDR2 YNNKEL (reference sequence). The CDR3 is 16 amino acids. Trimming removed 4 bases from V and 7 bases from J; junction bases left unmatched: 15. Findings and limits, study-wide: Carriers of CMV and the relevant HLA type were discriminated by public TCR beta frequency.

TCRdb processed the reads anew with MiXCR; each CDR3 protein has one entry. The sample shows 300,000 to 400,000 distinct CDR3 sequences, approximately 32% of them seen only once. The source is a human donor in good health (CMV status not recorded). Some clones in this sample may be carry-over from other donors' samples. V gene TRBV3-1 combines with J gene TRBJ1-2, with TRBD1 matching over 7 bases. The sequences come from cultured PBMCs, collected from culture after CMV antigen stimulation. CDR3 loop: CASSPGTVLRRGGYTF. The CDR3 region has the DNA TGTGCCAGCAGCCCCGGGACAGTCCTTCGGAGGGGTGGCTACACCTTC.